This entry lists 3 T cell receptor beta chains sequenced from one sample in a study of regulatory T cells in long-lasting Graves disease. Library construction for TCR beta used iRepertoire HTBI primers and Arm-PCR of CDR3 regions. From the multiplex PCR reads, TCRdb called clonotypes with MiXCR, one entry per CDR3 protein. The table has roughly 500,000 distinct CDR3 sequences, around 15% seen once. Time point given: newly diagnosed GD, antithyroid drugs for less than 3 months. Preparation of the TCR library used RNA extracted from PBMCs. These records were also assigned to another study, of T cells in Graves' hyperthyroidism and ophthalmopathy.

Here the sequenced sample was peripheral blood mononuclear cells (PBMCs), taken at new diagnosis, from a patient treated with antithyroid drugs. Receptors were obtained from a woman aged 50 to 65 with Graves disease.

The chain recombines TRBV6-9 with TRBJ2-2, with a weak D call TRBD1 (7 bases). This CDR3 is 17 amino acids long. Germline-derived CDR1 and CDR2 are MNHGY and SVAAGI. V dropped 3 bases and J dropped 5 bases, with 19 bases sitting between them. Here the CDR3 reads CASSYPRQGGITGELFF. CDR3 DNA: TGTGCCAGCAGTTACCCAAGACAGGGAGGAATAACCGGGGAGCTGTTTTTT.

This clonotype came up many times. The chain joins TRBV7-3 to TRBJ2-3, with TRBD1 matching over 11 bases. The germline V gene encodes CDR1 SGHTA and CDR2 FQGTGA. V was clipped by 5 bases and J by 5 bases; unmatched bases: 3. The CDR3 has 14 residues. Written as DNA, the CDR3 is TGTGCCAGCAGCATGGGGACAGGGGGAGATACGCAGTATTTT. It codes for CASSMGTGGDTQYF.

CDR3 loop: CASSKGEGLVNTGELFF. The CDR3 DNA follows: TGCGCCAGCAGCAAAGGCGAGGGACTAGTGAACACCGGGGAGCTGTTTTTT. V and J are TRBV5-1 and TRBJ2-2; 8 positions agree with TRBD2. CDR3 size: 17 residues. Germline V CDR1 and CDR2: SGHRS, YFSETQ. The junction had 9 bases not matched to a gene; V was cut back by 4 bases and J by 1 base.